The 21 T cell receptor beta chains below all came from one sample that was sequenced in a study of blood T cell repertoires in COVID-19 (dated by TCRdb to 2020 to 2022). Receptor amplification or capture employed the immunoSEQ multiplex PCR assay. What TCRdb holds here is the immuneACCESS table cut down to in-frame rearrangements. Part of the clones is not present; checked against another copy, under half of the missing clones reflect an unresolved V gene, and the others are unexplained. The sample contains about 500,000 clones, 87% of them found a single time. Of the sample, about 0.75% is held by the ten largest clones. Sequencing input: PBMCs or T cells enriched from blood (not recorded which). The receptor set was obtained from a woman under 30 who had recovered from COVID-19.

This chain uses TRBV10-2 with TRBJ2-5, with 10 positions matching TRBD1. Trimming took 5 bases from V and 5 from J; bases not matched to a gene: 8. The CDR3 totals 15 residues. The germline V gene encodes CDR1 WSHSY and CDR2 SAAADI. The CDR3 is CASSSPGQGKETQYF. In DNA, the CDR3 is TGCGCCAGCAGTTCACCGGGACAGGGGAAGGAGACCCAGTACTTC.

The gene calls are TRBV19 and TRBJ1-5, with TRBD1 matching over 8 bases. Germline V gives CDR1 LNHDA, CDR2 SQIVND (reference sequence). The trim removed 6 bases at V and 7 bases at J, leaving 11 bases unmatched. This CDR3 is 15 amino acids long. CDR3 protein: CASRRGQDWRQPQHF. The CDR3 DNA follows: TGTGCCAGTAGGAGGGGACAGGATTGGAGACAGCCCCAGCATTTT.

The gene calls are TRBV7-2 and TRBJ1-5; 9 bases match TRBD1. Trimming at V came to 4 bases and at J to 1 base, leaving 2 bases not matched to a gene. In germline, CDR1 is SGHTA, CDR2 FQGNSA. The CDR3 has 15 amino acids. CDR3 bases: TGTGCCAGCAGCTCTGGGACAGGGAGCAATCAGCCCCAGCATTTT. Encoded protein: CASSSGTGSNQPQHF.

The CDR3 region is CASSHSGVSNQPQHF. DNA for the CDR3: TGTGCCAGCAGTCATTCAGGGGTAAGCAATCAGCCCCAGCATTTT. V and J are TRBV11-2 and TRBJ1-5; D is perhaps TRBD1 (6 bases). V was pared by 6 bases and J by 1 base, with 13 bases between. Germline assignment: CDR1 SGHAT and CDR2 FQNNGV. This CDR3 is 15 amino acids long.

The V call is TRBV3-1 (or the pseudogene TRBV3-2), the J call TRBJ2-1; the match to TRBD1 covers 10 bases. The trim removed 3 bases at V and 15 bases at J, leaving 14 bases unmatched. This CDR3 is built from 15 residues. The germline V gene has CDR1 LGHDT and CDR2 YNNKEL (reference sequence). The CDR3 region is CASSQRTGGDLRPFF. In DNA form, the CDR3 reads TGTGCCAGCAGCCAGAGGACAGGGGGAGACTTGAGGCCGTTCTTC.

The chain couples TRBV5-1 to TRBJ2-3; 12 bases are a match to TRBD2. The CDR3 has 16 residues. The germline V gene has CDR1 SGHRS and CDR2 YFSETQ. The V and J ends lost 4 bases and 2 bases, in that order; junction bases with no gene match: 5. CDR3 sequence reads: CASSLTSGGPTDTQYF. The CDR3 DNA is TGCGCCAGCAGCCTGACTAGCGGGGGACCCACAGATACGCAGTATTTT.

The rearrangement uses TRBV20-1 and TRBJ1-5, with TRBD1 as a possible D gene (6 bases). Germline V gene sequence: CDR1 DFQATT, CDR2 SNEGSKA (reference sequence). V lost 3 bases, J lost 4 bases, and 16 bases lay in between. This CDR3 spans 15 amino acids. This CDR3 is CSASQGRITNQPQHF. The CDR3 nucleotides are TGCAGTGCTAGTCAGGGGCGGATAACAAATCAGCCCCAGCATTTT.

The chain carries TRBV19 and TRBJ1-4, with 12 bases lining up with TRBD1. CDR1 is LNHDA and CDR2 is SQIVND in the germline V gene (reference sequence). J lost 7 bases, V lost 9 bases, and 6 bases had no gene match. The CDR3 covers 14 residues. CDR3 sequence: CASGTGGGSEKLFF. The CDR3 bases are TGTGCCAGCGGGACAGGGGGCGGGAGTGAAAAACTGTTTTTT.

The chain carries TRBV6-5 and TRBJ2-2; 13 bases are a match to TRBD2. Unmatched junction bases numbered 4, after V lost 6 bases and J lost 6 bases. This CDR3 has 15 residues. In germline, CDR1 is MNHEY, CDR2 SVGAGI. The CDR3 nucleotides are TGTGCCAGCAGCCTACTAGCGGGGGGGCCCGGGGAGCTGTTTTTT. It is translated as CASSLLAGGPGELFF.

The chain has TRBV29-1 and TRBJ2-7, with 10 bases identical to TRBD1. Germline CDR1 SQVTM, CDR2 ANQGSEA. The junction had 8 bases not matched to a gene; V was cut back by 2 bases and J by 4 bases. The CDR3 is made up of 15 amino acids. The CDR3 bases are TGCAGCGTTGAAAGGGGGGACAGGGGTGGATACGAGCAGTACTTC. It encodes CSVERGDRGGYEQYF.

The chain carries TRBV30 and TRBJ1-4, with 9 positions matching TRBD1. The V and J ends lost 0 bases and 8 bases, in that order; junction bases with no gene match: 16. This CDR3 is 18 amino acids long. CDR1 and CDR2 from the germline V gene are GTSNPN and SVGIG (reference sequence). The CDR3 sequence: CAWSVVKSTGGLREKLFF. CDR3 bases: TGTGCCTGGAGTGTCGTCAAATCGACAGGGGGTCTTAGGGAAAAACTGTTTTTT.

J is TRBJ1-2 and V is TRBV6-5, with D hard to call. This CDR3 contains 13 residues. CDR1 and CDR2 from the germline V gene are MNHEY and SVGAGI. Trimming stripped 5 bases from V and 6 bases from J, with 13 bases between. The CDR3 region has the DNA TGTGCCAGCAGTCCCATCACGGGAAATGGCTACACCTTC. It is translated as CASSPITGNGYTF.

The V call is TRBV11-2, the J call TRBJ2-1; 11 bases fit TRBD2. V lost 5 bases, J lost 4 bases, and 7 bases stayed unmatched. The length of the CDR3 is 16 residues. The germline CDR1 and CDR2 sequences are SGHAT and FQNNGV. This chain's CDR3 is CASSVPTSGVYNEQFF. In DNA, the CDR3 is TGTGCCAGCAGCGTGCCGACTAGCGGGGTATACAATGAGCAGTTCTTC.

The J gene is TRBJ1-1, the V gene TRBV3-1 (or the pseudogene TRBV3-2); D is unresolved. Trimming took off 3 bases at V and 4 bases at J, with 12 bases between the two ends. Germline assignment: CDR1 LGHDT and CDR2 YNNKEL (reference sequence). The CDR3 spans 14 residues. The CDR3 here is CASSHHNRGTEAFF. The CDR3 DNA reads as TGTGCCAGCAGCCACCACAACCGGGGCACTGAAGCTTTCTTT.

CDR3 protein: CASSTDRNQPQHF. The CDR3, as DNA: TGTGCCAGCAGCACGGACAGGAATCAGCCCCAGCATTTT. The rearrangement uses TRBV12-3 or TRBV12-4 and TRBJ1-5; 7 positions match TRBD1. J was trimmed by 4 bases and V by 6 bases; bases with no gene match: 3. The CDR3 length is 13 residues.

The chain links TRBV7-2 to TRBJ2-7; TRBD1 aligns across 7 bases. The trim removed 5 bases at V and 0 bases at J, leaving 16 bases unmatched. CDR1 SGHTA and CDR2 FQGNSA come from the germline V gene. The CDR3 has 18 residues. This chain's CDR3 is CASSGTTGLSRSSYEQYF. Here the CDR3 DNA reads TGTGCCAGCAGCGGGACGACAGGGCTGTCTAGAAGCTCCTACGAGCAGTACTTC.

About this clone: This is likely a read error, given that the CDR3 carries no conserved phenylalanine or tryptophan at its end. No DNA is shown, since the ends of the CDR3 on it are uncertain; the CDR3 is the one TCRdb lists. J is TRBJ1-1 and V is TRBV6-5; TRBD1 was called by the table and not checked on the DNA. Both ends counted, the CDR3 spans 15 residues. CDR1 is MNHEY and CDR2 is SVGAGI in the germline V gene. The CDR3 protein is CASSTATGTGIYPRL.

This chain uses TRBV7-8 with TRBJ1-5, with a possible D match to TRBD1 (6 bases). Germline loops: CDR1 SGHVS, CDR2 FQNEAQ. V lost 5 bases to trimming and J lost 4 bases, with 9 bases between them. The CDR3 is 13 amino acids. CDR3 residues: CASSLGQNQPQHF. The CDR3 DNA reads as TGTGCCAGCAGCCTCGGACAGAATCAGCCCCAGCATTTT.

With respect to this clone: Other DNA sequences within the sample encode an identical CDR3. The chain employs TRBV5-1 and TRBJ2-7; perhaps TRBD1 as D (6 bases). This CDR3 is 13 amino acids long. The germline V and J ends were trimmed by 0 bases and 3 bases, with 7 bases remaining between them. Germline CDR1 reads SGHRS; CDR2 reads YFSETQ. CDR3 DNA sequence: TGCGCCAGCAGCTTGGGGGGGCTCTACGAGCAGTACTTC. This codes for CASSLGGLYEQYF.

The CDR3 DNA is TGTGCCATCACCCCCAACGGGGGGGAGAGGAGCACAGATACGCAGTATTTT. Its translation: CAITPNGGERSTDTQYF. J is TRBJ2-3 and V is TRBV10-3; 8 positions agree with TRBD2. Germline CDR1 is ENHRY and CDR2 is SYGVKD. V was pared by 7 bases and J by 0 bases, with 12 bases of the junction left unmatched. The CDR3 length is 17 residues.

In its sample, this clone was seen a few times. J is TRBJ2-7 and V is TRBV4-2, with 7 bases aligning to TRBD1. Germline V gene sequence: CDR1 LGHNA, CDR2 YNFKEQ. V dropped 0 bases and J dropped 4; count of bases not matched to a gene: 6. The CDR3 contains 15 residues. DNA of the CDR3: TGTGCCAGCAGCCAAGATAGGGGACAGCTTTACGAGCAGTACTTC. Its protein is CASSQDRGQLYEQYF.